Presented here are 18 T cell receptor beta chains from one specimen sequenced in a study of high-grade serous ovarian cancer treatment subgroups. Tumor samples were obtained before definitive surgery or chemotherapy. The table came from immunoSEQ multiplex PCR; TCRdb's copy has only in-frame clones and leaves some out. The sample has 2,600 or so clones; 55% to 80% are singletons. The sequencing input was tumor tissue. The receptors originated from a human donor with high-grade serous ovarian cancer.

The table lists this clone with a few counts. The chain uses TRBV10-3 and TRBJ1-1; possible D gene TRBD1, 5 bases. The germline V and J ends were trimmed by 7 bases and 5 bases, with 8 bases remaining between them. Germline CDR1 reads ENHRY; CDR2 reads SYGVKD. This CDR3 has 11 residues. This CDR3 is CAINAGTEAFF. The CDR3 nucleotides read TGTGCCATCAACGCAGGGACTGAAGCTTTCTTT.

The chain joins TRBV6-5 to TRBJ2-7, with D unresolved. V was shortened by 0 bases and J by 5 bases, with 5 bases between the two germline ends. This CDR3 has 12 amino acids. CDR1 and CDR2 (germline): MNHEY, SVGAGI. The CDR3 DNA is TGTGCCAGCAGTTACTCTAGAGACGAGCAGTACTTC. Protein product: CASSYSRDEQYF.

The rearrangement uses TRBV5-5 and TRBJ2-1; 9 nucleotides agree with TRBD2. Trimming cost V 4 bases and J 10 bases; bases outside gene matches: 12. This CDR3 comprises 15 residues. CDR1 is SGHKS, CDR2 YYEKEE, per germline (reference sequence). CDR3 sequence reads: CASSPTSGPTREQFF. CDR3 bases: TGTGCCAGCAGCCCGACTAGCGGACCTACAAGAGAGCAGTTCTTC.

This chain joins TRBV4-1 and TRBJ1-3, with 12 bases fitting TRBD1. Germline V gene data show CDR1 as MGHRA and CDR2 as YSYEKL. V lost 3 bases to trimming and J lost 4 bases; unmatched junction nucleotides: 4. This CDR3 is 16 amino acids long. The CDR3 spells CASSQGQGAKGNTIYF. The CDR3 bases are TGCGCCAGCAGCCAGGGACAGGGGGCGAAAGGAAACACCATATATTTT.

This clone appeared a single time. J is TRBJ2-2 and V is TRBV9; D unclear. Germline CDR1 reads SGDLS; CDR2 reads YYNGEE. The length of the CDR3 is 15 residues. Trimming took off 0 bases at V and 4 bases at J, with 10 bases between the two ends. The CDR3 DNA sequence: TGTGCCAGCAGCGTAGCTCATTCTAGCACCGGGGAGCTGTTTTTT. As protein: CASSVAHSSTGELFF.

The chain combines TRBV29-1 with TRBJ2-7, with no clear D. The CDR3 is made up of 12 amino acids. Per germline, CDR1 SQVTM and CDR2 ANQGSEA. The ends were cut back, 5 bases at V and 0 bases at J, with 8 bases in the middle. This CDR3 reads CSVTSSSYEQYF. DNA of the CDR3: TGCAGCGTTACATCGAGCTCCTACGAGCAGTACTTC.

V usage is TRBV11-2 and J usage is TRBJ2-2, with D maybe TRBD1 (6 bases). CDR3 size: 16 residues. V shed 0 bases and J shed 7 bases, with 15 bases lying between them. Germline V gene lookup returns CDR1 SGHAT and CDR2 FQNNGV. CDR3 in DNA: TGTGCCAGCAGCTTAGAGATGACCTACAGGGACGGGGAGCTGTTTTTT. Translated: CASSLEMTYRDGELFF.

This chain uses TRBV7-2 with TRBJ2-2; D is ambiguous. Trimming took 3 bases from V and 4 from J, leaving 3 bases between them. Germline-derived CDR1 and CDR2 are SGHTA and FQGNSA. The CDR3 consists of 12 residues. The CDR3 sequence: CASSFPTGELFF. CDR3 nucleotides: TGTGCCAGCAGCTTCCCCACCGGGGAGCTGTTTTTT.

V is TRBV15 and J is TRBJ1-1, with D possibly being TRBD1 (5 bases). The CDR3 sequence is 15 residues long. V was shortened by 0 bases and J by 11 bases, with 19 bases between the two germline ends. CDR1 LNHNV and CDR2 YYDKDF come from the germline V gene (reference sequence). Here the CDR3 DNA reads TGTGCCACCAGCAGAGAGGGCGACCGGGGCTTCGAGGCTTTCTTT. Translation gives CATSREGDRGFEAFF.

The V and J genes are TRBV4-3 and TRBJ2-5; 9 nucleotides align to TRBD2. The germline V gene has CDR1 LGHNA and CDR2 YSLEER. The CDR3 totals 15 residues. The V segment lost 0 bases and the J segment 1 base; nucleotides outside the gene matches: 0. This chain's CDR3 is CASSQERGGQETQYF. The CDR3 DNA follows: TGCGCCAGCAGCCAAGAGCGGGGGGGCCAAGAGACCCAGTACTTC.

This clone has a single count. J is TRBJ1-5 and V is TRBV7-2; tentatively, D is TRBD1 (6 bases). Germline CDR1 reads SGHTA; CDR2 reads FQGNSA. The CDR3 is 16 residues long. V dropped 3 bases and J dropped 4 bases, with 16 bases sitting between them. The CDR3 nucleotides read TGTGCCAGCAGCTTTTCCGACGGGACATGGAATCAGCCCCAGCATTTT. This codes for CASSFSDGTWNQPQHF.

A few counts support this clone. This chain connects TRBV30 to TRBJ1-5; no clear D. Trimming cost V 2 bases and J 3 bases, with 17 bases left between them. Germline V gives CDR1 GTSNPN, CDR2 SVGIG (reference sequence). The CDR3 consists of 16 residues. The CDR3 spells CAWSPHRWGYNQPQHF. CDR3 sequence (DNA): TGTGCCTGGAGTCCCCACCGGTGGGGTTACAATCAGCCCCAGCATTTT. Full variable domain (remainder filled in from reference TRBV30 and TRBJ1-5): SQTIHQWPATLVQPVGSPLSLECTVEGTSNPNLYWYRQAAGRGLQLLFYSVGIGQISSEVPQNLSASRPQDRQFILSSKKLLLSDSGFYLCAWSPHRWGYNQPQHFGDGTRLSIL.

This clone qualifies as large. This chain uses TRBV29-1 with TRBJ2-7; 7 bases are shared with TRBD1. The CDR3 totals 12 residues. CDR1 is SQVTM, CDR2 ANQGSEA, per germline. The junction had 5 bases not matched to a gene; V was cut back by 6 bases and J by 3 bases. For the CDR3, the DNA is TGCAGCGTGGAGGACAGGCTCTACGAGCAGTACTTC. Translating gives CSVEDRLYEQYF.

V is TRBV27 and J is TRBJ1-1; D remains ambiguous. V lost 0 bases, J lost 1 base, and 9 bases lay in between. Germline CDR1 is MNHEY and CDR2 is SMNVEV (reference sequence). This CDR3 has 15 amino acids. The CDR3 spells CASSLSPAGNTEAFF. CDR3 in DNA: TGTGCCAGCAGTTTATCCCCCGCGGGGAACACTGAAGCTTTCTTT.

The J gene is TRBJ1-1, the V gene TRBV6-5; 9 bases line up with TRBD1. The CDR3 contains 14 residues. Trimming removed 7 bases from V and 6 bases from J; junction bases left unmatched: 9. The germline V gene encodes CDR1 MNHEY and CDR2 SVGAGI. The CDR3 sequence is CASNRDRADPEAFF. The DNA of the CDR3 is TGTGCCAGCAATAGGGACAGGGCTGATCCTGAAGCTTTCTTT.

This chain uses TRBV7-2 with TRBJ1-4; D uncertain. Germline V gives CDR1 SGHTA, CDR2 FQGNSA. This CDR3 is built from 12 residues. Deletions cut 1 base from V and 8 bases from J, with 5 bases between. The CDR3 region is CASSLGQEKLFF. CDR3 bases: TGTGCCAGCAGCTTAGGGCAGGAAAAACTGTTTTTT.

This clone was detected a few times. The chain has TRBV5-1 and TRBJ1-2; TRBD1 matches 7 bases. With 4 bases clipped from V and 4 bases from J, the junction kept 7 bases outside the gene matches. The CDR3 runs to 14 residues. Germline lookup yields CDR1 SGHRS and CDR2 YFSETQ. The CDR3 bases are TGCGCCAGCAGCCCGACACAGGGGACCTATGGCTACACCTTC. Its translation: CASSPTQGTYGYTF.

The chain has TRBV5-8 and TRBJ1-6; D may be TRBD1 (5 bases). CDR1 and CDR2 (germline): SGHTS, YDEGEE. Trimming left V 4 bases short and J 10 bases short, with 18 bases between. The CDR3 runs to 15 residues. In DNA form, the CDR3 reads TGTGCCAGCAGCCCAACTCCGGGACTGAGATCACCCCTCCACTTT. Amino acid sequence: CASSPTPGLRSPLHF. Full variable domain (missing parts from reference TRBV5-8 and TRBJ1-6): EAGVTQSPTHLIKTRGQQATLRCSPISGHTSVYWYQQALGLGLQFLLWYDEGEERNRGNFPPRFSGRQFPNYSSELNVNALELEDSALYLCASSPTPGLRSPLHFGNGTRLTVT.